This T cell receptor beta chain was identified during a study of human T cells and chemical hapten exposure. The CDR3 has 18 amino acids. V shed 3 bases and J shed 7 bases, with 22 bases lying between them. Germline V lookup: CDR1 MGHDK, CDR2 SYGVNS. TCRdb processed the RACE reads anew with MiXCR; each CDR3 protein has one entry. The data hold roughly 90,000 distinct CDR3 sequences, with roughly 10% observed a single time. This clonotype has a handful of counts. Time point given: patch test 3, about 24 weeks after DPC sensitization. Treatment denoted: therapeutic diphenylcyclopropenone sensitization with weekly scalp DPC.

This TCR was sampled from a woman aged 30 to 39 with alopecia areata. Some clones in this sample may be carry-over from other donors' samples. The V call is TRBV25-1, the J call TRBJ1-6, with D possibly being TRBD1 (6 bases). Sequences were derived from whole blood, sampled in connection with sensitization to the hapten diphenylcyclopropenone (DPC). As DNA, the CDR3 is TGTGCCAGCAGTGATTCTGGGAGACAGGAAAGAAAAAATTCACCCCTCCACTTT. The encoded protein is CASSDSGRQERKNSPLHF.